This T cell receptor beta chain was obtained from a study of OX40 agonist ivuxolimab in advanced cancers. In terms of the full investigation: The costimulatory receptor OX40 (CD134) was targeted by ivuxolimab, a fully human IgG2 agonistic monoclonal antibody. Patients were allowed to have had prior anti-PD-1, anti-PD-L1 or anti-CTLA-4 therapy, and 40% of the dose-escalation patients had been treated with checkpoint inhibitors. In the dose-escalation cohort, more than 75% of patients were male, and the mean age was approximately 60 years, with a range of roughly 20 to 80. Intravenous ivuxolimab was administered to patients every 2 weeks at six dose levels: 0.01, 0.1, 0.3, 1.5, 3 and 10 mg/kg. Of the roughly 53 patients in dose escalation, around 19 had hepatocellular carcinoma, around 15 had melanoma, 9 had renal cell carcinoma and 9 had head and neck cancer. The purpose of peripheral TCRbeta sequencing was to test whether ivuxolimab changed TCR sequence diversity and led to clonal T-cell expansion. The paper reports the monotherapy dose-escalation portion (N of about 47 patients) of the phase I ivuxolimab trial. Partial responses occurred in three dose-escalation patients: two with cutaneous melanoma and one with hepatocellular carcinoma.

Paper-wide results and their limitations: In partial responders in the 0.1-3.0 mg/kg groups, normalized peripheral clonal expansion was found to be among the lowest, especially among CD8+ T cells. At doses of 0.1 to 3.0 mg/kg, clonal expansion of both CD4+ and CD8+ T cells in blood was seen between baseline and week 6. On average, CD8+ T cells showed more expanded clones than CD4+ T cells after ivuxolimab. Low levels of normalized T-cell clonal expansion were also seen in some nonresponding patients. The antigen specificity of the peripheral T cells that underwent clonal expansion was not determined.

Patients with a history of autoimmune disease or receiving systemic immunosuppression were excluded from the trial. Peripheral blood for TCR sequencing was drawn from every dose cohort at baseline, at cycle 4 day 1 and at cycle 7 day 1. The samples were drawn from a first-in-human, open-label, multicenter phase I dose-escalation trial of ivuxolimab. Adults with locally advanced or metastatic melanoma, renal cell, hepatocellular, or head and neck squamous cell carcinoma were enrolled in the trial. Before TCR sequencing, CD4+ and CD8+ T cells were separately sorted from peripheral blood. Genomic DNA was extracted from sorted cells for sequencing of the TCRbeta CDR3 region. TCRbeta CDR3 regions were sequenced using the immunoSEQ Assay. TCRdb carries this immuneACCESS record with in-frame sequences only. Its versions omit some clonotypes, under half of them owing to an unresolved V gene in the studies checked, with the rest unexplained. The sample data list some 74,000 clones, and almost 85% of these were observed just once. The ten largest clones add up to 4.5% to 6% of the sample.

From its cysteine to its phenylalanine, the CDR3 spans 18 amino acids. CDR3 DNA only is kept here, 54 bases in frame from base 1. Relative to germline, V is missing 2 bases and J is missing 6 bases, with 13 bases of the junction outside any gene match. Regarding this clone: Its target antigen remains unknown. Within one base of it there is no much larger clone, and no base qualities were kept.

The chain links TRBV6-7 with TRBJ2-2; the central 9 bases match TRBD2. TRBV6-7 qualifies as an ORF whose function is uncertain. The TCR comes from an adult with an advanced solid tumor such as melanoma, head and neck, liver or kidney cancer. The sequencing here drew on CD4+ or CD8+ T cells sorted from blood, taken in a trial of the OX40 agonist ivuxolimab. The DNA sequence is TGTGCCAGCAGTTACCACGTCTCGGCGGGGGGGCCATCCGGGGAGCTGTTTTTT. The resulting protein is CASSYHVSAGGPSGELFF.